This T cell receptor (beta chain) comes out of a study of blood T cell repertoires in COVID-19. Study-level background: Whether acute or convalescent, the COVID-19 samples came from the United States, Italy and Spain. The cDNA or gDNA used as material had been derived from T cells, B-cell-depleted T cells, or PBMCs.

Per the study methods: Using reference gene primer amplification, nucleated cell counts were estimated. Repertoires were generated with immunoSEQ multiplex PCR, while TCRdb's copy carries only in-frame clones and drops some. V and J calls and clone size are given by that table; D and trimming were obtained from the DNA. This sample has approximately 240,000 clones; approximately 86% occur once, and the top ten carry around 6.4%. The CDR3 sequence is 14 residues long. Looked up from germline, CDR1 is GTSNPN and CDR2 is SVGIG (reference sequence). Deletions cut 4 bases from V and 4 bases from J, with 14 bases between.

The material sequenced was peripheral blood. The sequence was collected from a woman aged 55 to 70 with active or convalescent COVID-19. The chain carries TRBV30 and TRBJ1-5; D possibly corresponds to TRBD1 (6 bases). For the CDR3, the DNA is TGTGCCTGGAAGGCCAGGGGTAGAAATCAGCCCCAGCATTTT. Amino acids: CAWKARGRNQPQHF.